Following are 9 T cell receptor beta chains from one sample sequenced in a study of T-cell reconstitution after alpha-beta-depleted transplantation in children. Unique molecular identifiers were used to barcode this TCRbeta library. TCRdb used MiXCR to reprocess the PCR reads, holding one entry per CDR3 protein. The profile shows 480,000 or so distinct CDR3 sequences, over 9.5% of them singletons. The sample in question was PBMCs, obtained before TCRalphabeta/CD19-depleted stem cell transplant. These receptors came from a child younger than 10 with inherited bone marrow failure, due to receive a stem cell transplant.

The V call is TRBV12-3 or TRBV12-4, the J call TRBJ1-5, with TRBD1 as a possible D gene (5 bases). The CDR3 has 14 residues. V was pared by 3 bases and J by 6 bases, with 12 bases between. The CDR3 DNA reads as TGTGCCAGCAGTTTCGTAGGGGTGGGTCAGCCCCAGCATTTT. Amino acid sequence: CASSFVGVGQPQHF.

This clonotype was seen ten or more times. CDR3 sequence (DNA): TGTGCCAGCAGCCAAGATCGCTGGACTAGCGGGAGTATATACAATGAGCAGTTCTTC. Translation: CASSQDRWTSGSIYNEQFF. The V call is TRBV3-1, the J call TRBJ2-1; 13 nucleotides line up with TRBD2. Trimming removed 0 bases from V and 4 bases from J; junction bases left unmatched: 9. The length of the CDR3 is 19 residues. Germline V CDR1 and CDR2: LGHDT, YNNKEL (reference sequence).

This clonotype has a handful of counts. The chain combines TRBV20-1 with TRBJ2-2, with 8 bases aligning to TRBD1. The CDR3 is made up of 16 amino acids. Germline values: CDR1 DFQATT, CDR2 SNEGSKA (reference sequence). V was clipped by 4 bases and J by 7 bases; unmatched bases: 14. The CDR3 region has the DNA TGCAGTGCTATGATGTTTGCCCCAGGGGGCATCGGGGAGCTGTTTTTT. Amino acids: CSAMMFAPGGIGELFF.

This rearrangement joins TRBV20-1 to TRBJ1-5; the D is unclear. The CDR3 sequence is 15 residues long. Trimming stripped 6 bases from V and 0 bases from J, with 15 bases between. Per germline, CDR1 DFQATT and CDR2 SNEGSKA (reference sequence). The CDR3 nucleotides read TGCAGTGCCCGATCGGGCAGGTATAGCAATCAGCCCCAGCATTTT. It translates to CSARSGRYSNQPQHF.

The V gene is TRBV27, the J gene TRBJ1-1, with D tentatively TRBD1 (6 bases). The germline V gene has CDR1 MNHEY and CDR2 SMNVEV (reference sequence). The CDR3 length is 14 residues. V lost 4 bases and J 4 bases, leaving 13 bases between the germline ends. CDR3 nucleotide sequence: TGTGCCAGCAGTTATGGGGGCGGGCGCACTGAAGCTTTCTTT. Translation gives CASSYGGGRTEAFF.

This clonotype was counted many times. The chain recombines TRBV3-1 with TRBJ2-5; D gene ambiguous. The CDR3 runs 15 residues. Germline V gene sequence: CDR1 LGHDT, CDR2 YNNKEL (reference sequence). V was cut by 1 base and J by 2 bases, with 11 bases left in between. In DNA, the CDR3 is TGTGCCAGCAGCCAAGGTCCCGGTCTGCAAGAGACCCAGTACTTC. Its protein product is CASSQGPGLQETQYF.

A remark on this clonotype: It may be a read error: a sequence one base away is much more abundant. V is TRBV12-3 or TRBV12-4 and J is TRBJ2-7; possible D gene TRBD1, 6 bases. Between the trimmed V and J ends, which lost 6 bases and 5 bases, there was a span of 14 bases. The CDR3 loop spans 13 amino acids. CDR3 amino acids: CASSRDKVHEQYF. As DNA, the CDR3 is TGTGCCAGCAGCCGGGACAAGGTCCACGAGCAGTACTTC.

This chain joins TRBV20-1 and TRBJ1-2; D not certain. The CDR3 sequence is 13 residues long. The ends were cut back, 0 bases at V and 4 bases at J, with 9 bases in the middle. CDR1 is DFQATT and CDR2 is SNEGSKA in the germline V gene (reference sequence). The CDR3 sequence: CSAREYGFYGYTF. In DNA form, the CDR3 reads TGCAGTGCTAGAGAATACGGCTTCTATGGCTACACCTTC.

Details on this clonotype: Just one base apart from a much larger clone, this may be a read error. J is TRBJ2-7 and V is TRBV5-1; a weak D match, TRBD2 (5 bases). CDR1 and CDR2 (germline): SGHRS, YFSETQ. This CDR3 has 13 residues. As DNA, the CDR3 is TGCGCCAGCATCTTGGGTAGCGTCTACGAGCAGTACTTC. As protein: CASILGSVYEQYF. Full variable domain (missing parts from reference TRBV5-1 and TRBJ2-7): KAGVTQTPRYLIKTRGQQVTLSCSPISGHRSVSWYQQTPGQGLQFLFEYFSETQRNKGNFPGRFSGRQFSNSRSEMNVSTLELGDSALYLCASILGSVYEQYFGPGTRLTVT.